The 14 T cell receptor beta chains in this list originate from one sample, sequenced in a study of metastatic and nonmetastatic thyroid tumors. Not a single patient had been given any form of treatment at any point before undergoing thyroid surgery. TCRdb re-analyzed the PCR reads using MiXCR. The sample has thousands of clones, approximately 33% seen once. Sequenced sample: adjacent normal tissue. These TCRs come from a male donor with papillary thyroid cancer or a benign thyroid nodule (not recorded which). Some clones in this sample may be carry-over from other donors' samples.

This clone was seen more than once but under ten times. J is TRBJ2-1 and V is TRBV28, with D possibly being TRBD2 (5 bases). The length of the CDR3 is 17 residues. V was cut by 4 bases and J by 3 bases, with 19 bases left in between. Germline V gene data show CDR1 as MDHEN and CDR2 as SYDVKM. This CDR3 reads CASSSPYTSPIYNEQFF. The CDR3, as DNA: TGTGCCAGCAGTTCCCCGTATACTAGTCCCATCTACAATGAGCAGTTCTTC. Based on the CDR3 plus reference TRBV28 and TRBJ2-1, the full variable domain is DVKVTQSSRYLVKRTGEKVFLECVQDMDHENMFWYRQDPGLGLRLIYFSYDVKMKEKGDIPEGYSVSREKKERFSLILESASTNQTSMYLCASSSPYTSPIYNEQFFGPGTRLTVL.

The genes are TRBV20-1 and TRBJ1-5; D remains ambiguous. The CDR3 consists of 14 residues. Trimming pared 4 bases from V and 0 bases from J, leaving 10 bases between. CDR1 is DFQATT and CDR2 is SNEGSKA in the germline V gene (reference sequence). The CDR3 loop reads CSATSEASNQPQHF. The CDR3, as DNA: TGCAGTGCTACCTCAGAAGCTAGCAATCAGCCCCAGCATTTT.

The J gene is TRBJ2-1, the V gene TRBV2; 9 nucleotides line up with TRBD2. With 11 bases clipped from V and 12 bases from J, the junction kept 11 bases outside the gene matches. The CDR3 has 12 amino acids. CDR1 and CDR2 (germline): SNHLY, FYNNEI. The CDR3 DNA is TGTGCCTCCCCGACTGGCGGGAGGGTGCAGTTCTTC. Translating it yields CASPTGGRVQFF.

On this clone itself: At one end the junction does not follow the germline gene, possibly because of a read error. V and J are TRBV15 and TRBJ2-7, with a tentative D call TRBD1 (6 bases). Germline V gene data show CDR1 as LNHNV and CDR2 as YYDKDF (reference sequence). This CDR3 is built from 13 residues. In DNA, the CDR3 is TGTGCCACTAGCACAGGGAAGGACTACGAGCAGTACTTC. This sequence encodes CATSTGKDYEQYF.

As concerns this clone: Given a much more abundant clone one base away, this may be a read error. CDR3 sequence: CASMGQGNKETHYF. DNA of the CDR3: TGTGCCAGCATGGGACAGGGTAACAAAGAGACCCATTACTTC. The rearrangement links TRBV6-1 to TRBJ2-5; 9 nucleotides agree with TRBD1. Germline-derived CDR1 and CDR2 are MNHNS and SASEGT. The length of the CDR3 is 14 residues.

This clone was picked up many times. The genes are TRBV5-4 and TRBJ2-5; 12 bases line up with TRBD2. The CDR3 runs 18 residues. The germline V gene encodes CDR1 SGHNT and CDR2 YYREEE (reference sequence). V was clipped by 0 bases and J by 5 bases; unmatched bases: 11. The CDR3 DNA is TGTGCCAGCAGCTTGGGGCGTCTAGCGGGGGGGCGAAGGGAGACCCAGTACTTC. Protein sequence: CASSLGRLAGGRRETQYF.

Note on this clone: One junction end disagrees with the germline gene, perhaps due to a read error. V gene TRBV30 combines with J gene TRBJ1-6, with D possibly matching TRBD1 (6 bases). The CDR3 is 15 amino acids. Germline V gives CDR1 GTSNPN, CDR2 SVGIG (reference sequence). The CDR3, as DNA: TGTGCCTGTAGTGTAGGGGACACTTATAATTCACCCCTCCACTTT. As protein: CACSVGDTYNSPLHF.

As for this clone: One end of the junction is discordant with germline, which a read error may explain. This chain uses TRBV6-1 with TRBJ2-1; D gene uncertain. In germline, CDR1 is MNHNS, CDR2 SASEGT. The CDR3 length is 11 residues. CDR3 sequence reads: CASSGIDEQFF. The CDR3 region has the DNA TGCGCCAGCAGTGGGATAGATGAGCAGTTCTTC.

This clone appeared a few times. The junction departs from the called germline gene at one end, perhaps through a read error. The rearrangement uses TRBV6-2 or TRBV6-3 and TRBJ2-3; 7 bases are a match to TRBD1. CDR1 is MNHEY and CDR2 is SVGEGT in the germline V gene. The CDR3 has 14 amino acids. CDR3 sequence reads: CVSSVQGDTDTQYF. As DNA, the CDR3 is TGTGTCAGCAGTGTGCAGGGGGATACAGATACGCAGTATTTT.

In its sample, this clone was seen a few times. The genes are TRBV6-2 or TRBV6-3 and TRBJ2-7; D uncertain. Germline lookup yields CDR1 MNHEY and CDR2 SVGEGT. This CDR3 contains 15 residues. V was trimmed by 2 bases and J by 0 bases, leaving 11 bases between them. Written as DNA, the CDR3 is TGTGCCAGCAGTTACGGCAGGCTTTACTCCTACGAGCAGTACTTC. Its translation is CASSYGRLYSYEQYF.

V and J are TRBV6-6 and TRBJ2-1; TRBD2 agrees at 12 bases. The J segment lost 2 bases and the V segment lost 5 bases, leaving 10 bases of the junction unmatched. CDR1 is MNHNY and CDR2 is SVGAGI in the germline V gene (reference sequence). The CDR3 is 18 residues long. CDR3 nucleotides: TGTGCCAGCAGTACCGGGACTAGCGGGCCAGCCGCCTACAATGAGCAGTTCTTC. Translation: CASSTGTSGPAAYNEQFF.

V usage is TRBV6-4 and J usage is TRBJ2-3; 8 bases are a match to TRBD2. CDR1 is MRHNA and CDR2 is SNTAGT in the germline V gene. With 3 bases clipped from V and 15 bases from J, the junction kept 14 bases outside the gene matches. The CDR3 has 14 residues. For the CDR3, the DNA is TGTGCCAGCAGTGAGGTGACTAGCGCAGATACTCAATATTTT. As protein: CASSEVTSADTQYF.

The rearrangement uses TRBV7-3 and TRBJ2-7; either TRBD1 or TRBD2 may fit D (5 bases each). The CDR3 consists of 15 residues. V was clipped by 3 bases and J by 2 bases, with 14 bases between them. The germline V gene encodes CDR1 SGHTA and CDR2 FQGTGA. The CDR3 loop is CASSLGPGPAYEQYF. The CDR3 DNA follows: TGTGCCAGCAGCTTGGGACCGGGTCCTGCCTACGAGCAGTACTTC. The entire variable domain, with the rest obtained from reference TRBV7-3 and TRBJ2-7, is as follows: GAGVSQTPSNKVTEKGKYVELRCDPISGHTALYWYRQSLGQGPEFLIYFQGTGAADDSGLPNDRFFAVRPEGSVSTLKIQRTERGDSAVYLCASSLGPGPAYEQYFGPGTRLTVT.

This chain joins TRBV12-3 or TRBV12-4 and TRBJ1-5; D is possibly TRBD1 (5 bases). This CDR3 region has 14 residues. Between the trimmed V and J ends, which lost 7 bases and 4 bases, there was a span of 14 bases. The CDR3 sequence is CASTKGTPNQPQHF. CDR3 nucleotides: TGTGCCAGCACAAAAGGGACCCCTAATCAGCCCCAGCATTTT.